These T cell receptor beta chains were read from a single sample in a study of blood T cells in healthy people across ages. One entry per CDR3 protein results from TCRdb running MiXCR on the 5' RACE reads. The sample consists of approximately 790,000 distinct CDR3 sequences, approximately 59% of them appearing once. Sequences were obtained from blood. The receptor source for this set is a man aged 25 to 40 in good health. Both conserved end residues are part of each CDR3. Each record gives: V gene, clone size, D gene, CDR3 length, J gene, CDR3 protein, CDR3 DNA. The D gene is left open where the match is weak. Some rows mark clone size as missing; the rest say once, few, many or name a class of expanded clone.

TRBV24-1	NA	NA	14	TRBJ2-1	CATSGRPTYNEQFF	TGTGCCACCAGCGGCAGACCCACCTACAATGAGCAGTTCTTC
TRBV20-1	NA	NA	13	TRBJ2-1	CSARLSSYNEQFF	TGCAGTGCTAGACTGAGCTCCTACAATGAGCAGTTCTTC
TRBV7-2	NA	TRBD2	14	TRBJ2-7	CASSVVRTSEEQYF	TGTGCCAGCAGCGTAGTCAGGACTAGCGAAGAGCAGTACTTC
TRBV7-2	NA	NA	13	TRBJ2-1	CASSSYLDNEQFF	TGTGCCAGCAGCTCGTATTTGGACAATGAGCAGTTCTTC
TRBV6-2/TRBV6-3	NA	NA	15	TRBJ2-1	CASSYDWSFPKEQFF	TGTGCCAGCAGTTACGATTGGTCTTTTCCAAAAGAGCAGTTCTTC
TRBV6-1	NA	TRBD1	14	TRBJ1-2	CASSDDRAPYGYTF	TGTGCCAGCAGTGATGACAGGGCGCCCTATGGCTACACCTTC
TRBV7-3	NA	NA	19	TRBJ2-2	CASRQPGRKFFRGAGELFF	TGTGCCAGCAGACAACCCGGACGGAAATTTTTCCGAGGGGCCGGGGAGCTGTTTTTT
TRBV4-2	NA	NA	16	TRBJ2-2	CASSHPTELNTGELFF	TGTGCCAGCAGCCATCCGACGGAGTTGAACACCGGGGAGCTGTTTTTT
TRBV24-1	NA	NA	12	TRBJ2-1	CATSGQYNEQFF	TGTGCCACCAGCGGACAGTACAATGAGCAGTTCTTC
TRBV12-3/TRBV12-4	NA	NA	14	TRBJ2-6	CASSYGIGANVLTF	TGTGCCAGCAGCTACGGGATCGGGGCCAACGTCCTGACTTTC
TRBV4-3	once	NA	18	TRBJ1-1	CASNQDAYGGALNTEAFF	TGCGCCAGCAACCAAGATGCTTACGGGGGGGCCTTGAACACTGAAGCTTTCTTT
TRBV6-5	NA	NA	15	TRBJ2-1	CASSYGRGPRNEQFF	TGTGCCAGCAGTTACGGAAGGGGCCCTCGCAATGAGCAGTTCTTC
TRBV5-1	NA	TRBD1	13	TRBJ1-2	CASSPDGQGAYTF	TGCGCCAGCAGCCCAGACGGACAGGGCGCTTACACCTTC
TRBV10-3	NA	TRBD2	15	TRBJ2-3	CAIRRGLANTDTQYF	TGTGCCATCAGGAGGGGACTAGCGAACACAGATACGCAGTATTTT
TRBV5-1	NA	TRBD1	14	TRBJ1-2	CASSLGTGVNGYTF	TGCGCCAGCAGCTTAGGGACAGGGGTTAATGGCTACACCTTC
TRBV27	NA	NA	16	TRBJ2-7	CASSSPGTNEGHEQYF	TGTGCCAGCAGTTCCCCGGGGACAAACGAAGGCCACGAGCAGTACTTC
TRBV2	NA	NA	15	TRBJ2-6	CASIQQSSGANVLTF	TGTGCCAGCATACAGCAGAGCTCTGGGGCCAACGTCCTGACTTTC
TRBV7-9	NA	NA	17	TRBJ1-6	CASSTGTSSSYNSPLHF	TGTGCCAGCAGCACCGGGACTTCCAGCTCCTATAATTCACCCCTCCACTTT
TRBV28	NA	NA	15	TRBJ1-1	CASSPTGPMNTEAFF	TGTGCCAGCAGCCCTACAGGGCCAATGAACACTGAAGCTTTCTTT
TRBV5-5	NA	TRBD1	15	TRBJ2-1	CASSQGTGNYNEQFF	TGTGCCAGCAGCCAAGGGACAGGGAACTACAATGAGCAGTTCTTC
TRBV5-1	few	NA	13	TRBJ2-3	CASSRVEGDTQYF	TGCGCCAGCAGCAGGGTGGAAGGAGATACGCAGTATTTT
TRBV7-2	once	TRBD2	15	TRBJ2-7	CASSVYGGTTCEQYF	TGTGCCAGCAGCGTGTATGGGGGGACTACGTGCGAGCAGTACTTC
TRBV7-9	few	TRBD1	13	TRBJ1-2	CASSVGQGAGYTF	TGTGCCAGCAGCGTCGGACAGGGGGCTGGCTACACCTTC
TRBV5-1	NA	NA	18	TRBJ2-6	CASSLSSGTSPGANVLTF	TGCGCCAGCAGCTTGTCCTCAGGTACGAGTCCTGGGGCCAACGTCCTGACTTTC
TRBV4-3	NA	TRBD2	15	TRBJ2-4	CASSQASVRGDIQYF	TGCGCCAGCAGCCAAGCCAGCGTTCGGGGGGACATTCAGTACTTC
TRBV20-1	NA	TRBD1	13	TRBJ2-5	CSASRQGPGTQYF	TGCAGTGCTTCCAGACAGGGCCCGGGGACCCAGTACTTC
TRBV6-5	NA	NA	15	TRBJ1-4	CASSYQTGPREKLFF	TGTGCCAGCAGTTACCAGACAGGACCTCGAGAAAAACTGTTTTTT
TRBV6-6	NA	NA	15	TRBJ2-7	CASSYTKDFSYEQYF	TGTGCCAGCAGTTACACGAAGGACTTCTCCTACGAGCAGTACTTC
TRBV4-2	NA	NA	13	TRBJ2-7	CASSHTTDYEQYF	TGTGCCAGCAGCCACACGACCGACTACGAGCAGTACTTC
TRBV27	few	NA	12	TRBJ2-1	CASSPPSVEQFF	TGTGCCAGCAGCCCCCCTTCCGTAGAGCAGTTCTTC
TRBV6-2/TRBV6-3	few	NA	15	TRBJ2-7	CASSNPAGSSYEQYF	TGTGCCAGCAGTAACCCCGCAGGGAGCTCCTACGAGCAGTACTTC
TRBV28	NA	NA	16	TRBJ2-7	CASSLLADWASYEQYF	TGTGCCAGCAGTTTATTAGCCGACTGGGCCTCCTACGAGCAGTACTTC
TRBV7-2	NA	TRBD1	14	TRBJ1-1	CASSTSGTVTRAFF	TGTGCCAGCAGCACTTCCGGGACAGTTACTAGGGCTTTCTTT
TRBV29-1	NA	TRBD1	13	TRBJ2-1	CSVGDRAPYEQFF	TGCAGCGTAGGGGACAGAGCGCCTTACGAGCAGTTCTTC
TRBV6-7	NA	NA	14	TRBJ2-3	CASSTGPLEDTQYF	TGTGCCAGCAGTACGGGACCTTTGGAGGATACGCAGTATTTT
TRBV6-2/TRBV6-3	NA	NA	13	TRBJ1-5	CASTPTGNQPQHF	TGTGCCAGCACCCCTACGGGCAATCAGCCCCAGCATTTT
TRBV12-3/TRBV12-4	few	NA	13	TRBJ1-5	CASSSQLNQPQHF	TGTGCCAGCAGTTCCCAACTCAATCAGCCCCAGCATTTT
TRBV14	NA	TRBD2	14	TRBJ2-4	CASSRPLAANEQYF	TGTGCCAGCAGCCGGCCTCTAGCGGCGAATGAGCAGTACTTC
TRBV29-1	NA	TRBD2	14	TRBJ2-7	CSVEDTSGSSEQYF	TGCAGCGTTGAAGATACTAGCGGGAGTAGCGAGCAGTACTTC
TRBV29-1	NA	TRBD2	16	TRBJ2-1	CSVLLAGAQAYNEQFF	TGCAGCGTTTTACTAGCGGGGGCCCAGGCCTACAATGAGCAGTTCTTC
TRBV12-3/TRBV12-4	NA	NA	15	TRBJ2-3	CASSLDRDSTDTQYF	TGTGCCAGCAGTTTAGACAGAGATAGCACAGATACGCAGTATTTT
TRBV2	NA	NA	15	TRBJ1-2	CASSGTRIVNYGYTF	TGTGCCAGCAGTGGGACCAGAATCGTTAACTATGGCTACACCTTC
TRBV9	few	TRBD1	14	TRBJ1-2	CASSVDPQGEGYTF	TGTGCCAGCAGCGTAGATCCGCAGGGGGAAGGCTACACCTTC
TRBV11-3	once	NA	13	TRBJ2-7	CASSVDTRDEQYF	TGTGCCAGCAGCGTAGATACGAGGGACGAGCAGTACTTC
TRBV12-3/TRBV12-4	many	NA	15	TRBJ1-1	CASSYRREMNTEAFF	TGTGCCAGCAGTTACAGGCGGGAAATGAACACTGAAGCTTTCTTT
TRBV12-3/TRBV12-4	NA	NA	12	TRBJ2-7	CASSPLAYEQYF	TGTGCCAGCAGCCCCTTGGCCTACGAGCAGTACTTC
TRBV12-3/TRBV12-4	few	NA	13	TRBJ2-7	CASARLTSVEQYF	TGTGCCAGCGCCCGATTGACTAGTGTCGAGCAGTACTTC
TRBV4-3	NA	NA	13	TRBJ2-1	CASGNTGLNEQFF	TGCGCCAGCGGGAATACAGGGCTCAATGAGCAGTTCTTC
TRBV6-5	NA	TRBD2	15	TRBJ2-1	CASSTPGTNGPEQFF	TGTGCCAGCAGCACCCCCGGGACTAATGGACCTGAGCAGTTCTTC
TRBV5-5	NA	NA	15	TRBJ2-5	CASSLDQGYGGTQYF	TGTGCCAGCAGCTTGGATCAGGGATATGGGGGGACCCAGTACTTC
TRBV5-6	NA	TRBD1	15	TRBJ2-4	CASSAKTGNVNIQYF	TGTGCCAGCAGCGCCAAGACAGGGAATGTAAACATTCAGTACTTC
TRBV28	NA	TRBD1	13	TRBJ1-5	CASSPTMGQGEHF	TGTGCCAGCAGTCCAACCATGGGACAGGGCGAGCATTTT
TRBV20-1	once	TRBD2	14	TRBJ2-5	CSASIAGYQETQYF	TGCAGTGCTAGTATAGCGGGGTACCAAGAGACCCAGTACTTC
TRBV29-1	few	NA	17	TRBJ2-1	CSVRSIIRQGSYNEQFF	TGCAGCGTTAGAAGTATCATAAGGCAGGGCTCCTACAATGAGCAGTTCTTC